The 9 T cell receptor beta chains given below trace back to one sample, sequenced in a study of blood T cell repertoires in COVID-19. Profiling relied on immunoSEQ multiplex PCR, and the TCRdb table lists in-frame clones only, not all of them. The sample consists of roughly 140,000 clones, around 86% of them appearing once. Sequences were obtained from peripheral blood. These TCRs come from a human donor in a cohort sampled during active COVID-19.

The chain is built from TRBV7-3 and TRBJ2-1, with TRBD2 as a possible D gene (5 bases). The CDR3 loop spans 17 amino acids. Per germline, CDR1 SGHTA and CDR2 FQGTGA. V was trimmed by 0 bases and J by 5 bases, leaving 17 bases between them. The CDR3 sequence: CASSLTRTDRPDNEQFF. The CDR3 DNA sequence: TGTGCCAGCAGCTTAACCAGGACTGATCGACCGGACAATGAGCAGTTCTTC. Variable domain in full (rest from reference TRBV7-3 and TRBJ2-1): GAGVSQTPSNKVTEKGKYVELRCDPISGHTALYWYRQSLGQGPEFLIYFQGTGAADDSGLPNDRFFAVRPEGSVSTLKIQRTERGDSAVYLCASSLTRTDRPDNEQFFGPGTRLTVL.

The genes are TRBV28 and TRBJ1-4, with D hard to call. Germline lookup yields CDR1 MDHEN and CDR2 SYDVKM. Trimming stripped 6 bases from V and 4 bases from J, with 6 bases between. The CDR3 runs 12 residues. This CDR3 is CASRSFNEKLFF. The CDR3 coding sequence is TGTGCCAGCAGGTCGTTTAATGAAAAACTGTTTTTT.

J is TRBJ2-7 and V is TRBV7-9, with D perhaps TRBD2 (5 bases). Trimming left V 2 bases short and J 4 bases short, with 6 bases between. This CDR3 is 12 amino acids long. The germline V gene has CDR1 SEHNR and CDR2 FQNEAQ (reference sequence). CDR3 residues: CASSLSGYEQYF. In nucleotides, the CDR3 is TGTGCCAGCAGCTTATCGGGGTACGAGCAGTACTTC. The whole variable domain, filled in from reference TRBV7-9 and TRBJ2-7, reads DTGVSQNPRHKITKRGQNVTFRCDPISEHNRLYWYRQTLGQGPEFLTYFQNEAQLEKSRLLSDRFSAERPKGSFSTLEIQRTEQGDSAMYLCASSLSGYEQYFGPGTRLTVT.

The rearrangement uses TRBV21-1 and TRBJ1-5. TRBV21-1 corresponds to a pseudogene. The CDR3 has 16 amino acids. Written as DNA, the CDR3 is TGTGCCAGCAGCAAAGAGGCCATTCGGGGCAATCAGCCCCAGCATTTT. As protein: CASSKEAIRGNQPQHF.

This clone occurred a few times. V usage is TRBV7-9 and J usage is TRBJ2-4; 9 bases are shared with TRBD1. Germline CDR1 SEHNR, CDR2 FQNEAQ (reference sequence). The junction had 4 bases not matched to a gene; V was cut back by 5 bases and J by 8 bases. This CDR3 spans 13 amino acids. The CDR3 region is CASSRTGEDIQYF. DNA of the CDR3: TGTGCCAGCAGCCGGACAGGGGAGGACATTCAGTACTTC. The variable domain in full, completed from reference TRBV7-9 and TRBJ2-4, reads DTGVSQNPRHKITKRGQNVTFRCDPISEHNRLYWYRQTLGQGPEFLTYFQNEAQLEKSRLLSDRFSAERPKGSFSTLEIQRTEQGDSAMYLCASSRTGEDIQYFGAGTRLSVL.

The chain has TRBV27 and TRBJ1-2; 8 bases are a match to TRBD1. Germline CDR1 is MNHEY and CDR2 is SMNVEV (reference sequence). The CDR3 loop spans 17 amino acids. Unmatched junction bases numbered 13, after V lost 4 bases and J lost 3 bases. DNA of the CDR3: TGTGCCAGCAGTTCCCGAGACAGGGGATTAGCCGACTATGGCTACACCTTC. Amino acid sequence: CASSSRDRGLADYGYTF.

CDR3 residues: CASSKGTGGLGRPQHF. CDR3 in DNA: TGTGCCAGTAGTAAGGGGACAGGGGGTTTGGGAAGGCCCCAGCATTTT. V gene TRBV19 combines with J gene TRBJ1-5; 11 bases fit TRBD1. Germline V CDR1 and CDR2: LNHDA, SQIVND (reference sequence). The CDR3 spans 16 residues. V trimming: 4 bases; J trimming: 9 bases; junction bases outside the gene matches: 11.

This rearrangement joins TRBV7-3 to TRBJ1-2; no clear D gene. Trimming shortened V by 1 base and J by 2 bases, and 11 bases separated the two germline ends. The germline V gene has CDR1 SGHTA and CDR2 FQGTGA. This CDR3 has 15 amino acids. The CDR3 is CASSLIGGGNYGYTF. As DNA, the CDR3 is TGTGCCAGCAGCTTAATTGGAGGCGGGAACTATGGCTACACCTTC. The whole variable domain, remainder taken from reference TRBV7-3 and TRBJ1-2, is GAGVSQTPSNKVTEKGKYVELRCDPISGHTALYWYRQSLGQGPEFLIYFQGTGAADDSGLPNDRFFAVRPEGSVSTLKIQRTERGDSAVYLCASSLIGGGNYGYTFGSGTRLTVV.

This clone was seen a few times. CDR3 DNA: TGTGCCAGCAGCTCACTTGGCTCCTACGAGCAGTACTTC. It translates to CASSSLGSYEQYF. The rearrangement links TRBV11-2 to TRBJ2-7; D unclear. Germline V gives CDR1 SGHAT, CDR2 FQNNGV. The CDR3 is made up of 13 amino acids. V shed 4 bases and J shed 0 bases, with 7 bases lying between them. The entire variable domain, with the rest obtained from reference TRBV11-2 and TRBJ2-7, is as follows: EAGVAQSPRYKIIEKRQSVAFWCNPISGHATLYWYQQILGQGPKLLIQFQNNGVVDDSQLPKDRFSAERLKGVDSTLKIQPAKLEDSAVYLCASSSLGSYEQYFGPGTRLTVT.